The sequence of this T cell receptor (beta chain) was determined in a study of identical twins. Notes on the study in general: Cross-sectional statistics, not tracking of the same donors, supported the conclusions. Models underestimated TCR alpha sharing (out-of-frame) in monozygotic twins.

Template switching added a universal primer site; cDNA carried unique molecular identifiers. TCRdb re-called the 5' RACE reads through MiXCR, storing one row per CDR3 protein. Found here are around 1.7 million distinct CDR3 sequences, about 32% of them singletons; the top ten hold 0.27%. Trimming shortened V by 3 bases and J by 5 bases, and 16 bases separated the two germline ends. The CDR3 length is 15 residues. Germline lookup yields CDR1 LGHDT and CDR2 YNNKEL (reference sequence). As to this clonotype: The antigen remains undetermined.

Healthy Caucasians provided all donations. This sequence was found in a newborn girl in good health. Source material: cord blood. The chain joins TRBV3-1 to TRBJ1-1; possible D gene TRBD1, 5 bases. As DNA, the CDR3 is TGTGCCAGCAGCCATCGAGGAGGGGCGCGGACTGAAGCTTTCTTT. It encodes CASSHRGGARTEAFF.